The entry below gives a single T cell receptor beta chain sequence along with its context. This CDR3 contains 14 residues. Germline V gene sequence: CDR1 DFQATT, CDR2 SNEGSKA (reference sequence). V lost 4 bases, J lost 2 bases, and 1 base stayed unmatched. This sample stems from a study of tumor-infiltrating lymphocytes in primary liver carcinoma. Synthesis of TCR beta cDNA was carried out from about 0.55 ug total RNA with a constant-region primer. Slightly modified ARM-PCR served as the procedure for the TCR beta libraries. These libraries came from three rounds of nested multiplex PCR. Two initial PCR rounds of around 10 cycles each paired TRBV1-TRBV30 forward primers with a C-beta reverse primer. TCRdb independently ran MiXCR on the multiplex PCR reads; one entry per CDR3 protein. The data hold roughly 120,000 distinct CDR3 sequences, with 50% to 70% observed a single time. Starting material for RNA and DNA co-extraction consisted of about 17-32 mg of unsorted bulk tissue.

This sequence joins TRBV20-1 and TRBJ2-1; 11 bases are a match to TRBD2. The sequenced material came from liver tumor tissue from sampling region 1. Specified subset: tumor region T1, superior pole. This TCR came from a woman between 55 and 75 years old with primary liver carcinoma and hepatitis B virus infection. The CDR3 DNA sequence: TGCAGTGCTACGGGACTAGCGGCCTACAATGAGCAGTTCTTC. Amino acid sequence: CSATGLAAYNEQFF.